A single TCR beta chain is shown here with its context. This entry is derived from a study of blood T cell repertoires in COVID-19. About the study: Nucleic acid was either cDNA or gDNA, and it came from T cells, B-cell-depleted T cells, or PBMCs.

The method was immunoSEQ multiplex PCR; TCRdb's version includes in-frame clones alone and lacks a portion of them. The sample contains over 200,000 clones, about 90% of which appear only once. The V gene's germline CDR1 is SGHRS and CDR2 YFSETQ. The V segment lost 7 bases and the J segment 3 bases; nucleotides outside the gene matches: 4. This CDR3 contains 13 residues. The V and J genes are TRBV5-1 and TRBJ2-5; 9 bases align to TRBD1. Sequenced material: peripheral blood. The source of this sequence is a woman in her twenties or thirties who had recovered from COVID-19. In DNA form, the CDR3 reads TGCGCCAGCCACAGGGGGCGGGAAGAGACCCAGTACTTC. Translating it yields CASHRGREETQYF.